This TCR beta chain appears in the sequencing data of a study of blood T cell repertoires in COVID-19. Study-wide context: Sites in the United States, Italy and Spain provided acute and convalescent COVID-19 samples.

Repertoires were generated with immunoSEQ multiplex PCR, while TCRdb's copy carries only in-frame clones and drops some. This sample has 65,000 to 90,000 clones; about 82% occur once, and the top ten carry roughly 8%. This clone has a single count. The sample consisted of peripheral blood. The sequence came from a man aged 45 to 65 with active COVID-19.

The CDR3 DNA reads as TGTGCCAGCAGCCCCCCAAGCGGGGGACGCACAGATACGCAGTATTTT. Residues: CASSPPSGGRTDTQYF. V gene TRBV5-5 combines with J gene TRBJ2-3, with 8 bases fitting TRBD2. CDR3 length equals 16 residues. Germline loops: CDR1 SGHKS, CDR2 YYEKEE (reference sequence). V lost 4 bases to trimming and J lost 1 base; unmatched junction nucleotides: 8.